The TCR beta chain under discussion was sequenced for a study of blood T cell repertoires in COVID-19. As for the study in general: Acute-phase and convalescent COVID-19 samples originated in the United States, Italy and Spain.

The table lists this clone with a count of one. Trimming removed 4 bases from V and 1 base from J; junction bases left unmatched: 5. This CDR3 comprises 16 residues. Germline V gene lookup returns CDR1 SGHKS and CDR2 YYEKEE (reference sequence). Clones were read by immunoSEQ multiplex PCR, and TCRdb kept only the in-frame ones, dropping some. Among over 250,000 clones listed, about 87% were seen once. The chain links TRBV5-5 to TRBJ2-3; TRBD2 agrees at 11 bases. The sample was peripheral blood. This TCR was recovered from a woman in her thirties or forties who had recovered from COVID-19. The CDR3 reads CASSVLAGGGTDTQYF. The CDR3 coding sequence is TGTGCCAGCAGCGTGCTAGCGGGGGGCGGCACAGATACGCAGTATTTT.